These 13 T cell receptor beta chains share one sample of origin, sequenced in a study of blood T cell repertoires in COVID-19. TCRdb's table, derived via immunoSEQ multiplex PCR, lists solely in-frame clones and lacks some. The repertoire holds under 350,000 clones, 86% seen once, with about 4.2% in the top ten. Sequencing was carried out using PBMCs or T cells enriched from blood (not recorded which). The receptors shown here come from a woman aged 40 to 50 with acute COVID-19.

Worth noting for this clone: The same CDR3 arises from other DNA sequences in this sample as well. The genes are TRBV7-2 and TRBJ1-2; tentatively, D is TRBD1 (5 bases). This CDR3 has 13 amino acids. Looked up from germline, CDR1 is SGHTA and CDR2 is FQGNSA. V lost 5 bases, J lost 4 bases, and 11 bases lay in between. CDR3 nucleotide sequence: TGTGCCAGCAGCGCTACCGGGGGCTATGGCTACACCTTC. This gives the protein CASSATGGYGYTF.

The chain has TRBV7-2 and TRBJ2-2; 16 bases are shared with TRBD2. J gave up 3 bases and V 0 bases, and 13 bases lay outside the gene matches. The CDR3 runs 22 residues. Germline V gives CDR1 SGHTA, CDR2 FQGNSA. In DNA form, the CDR3 reads TGTGCCAGCAGCTTAGCGCGGGTCAGGGGACTAGCGGGAGGGCAGGACACCGGGGAGCTGTTTTTT. Its protein is CASSLARVRGLAGGQDTGELFF.

This clone was counted once. CDR3 sequence: CASSQIIAGAKRYIQYF. CDR3 nucleotide sequence: TGTGCCAGCAGCCAAATCATAGCGGGAGCGAAGAGGTACATTCAGTACTTC. This chain uses TRBV5-4 with TRBJ2-4; 9 nucleotides line up with TRBD2. CDR3 length equals 17 residues. V was pared by 4 bases and J by 8 bases, with 16 bases of the junction left unmatched. Germline V gene data show CDR1 as SGHNT and CDR2 as YYREEE (reference sequence).

The rearrangement links TRBV19 to TRBJ1-3; unclear D gene. Germline V gene lookup returns CDR1 LNHDA and CDR2 SQIVND (reference sequence). V gave up 5 bases and J gave up 4 bases, with 12 bases separating them. The CDR3 length is 14 residues. CDR3 DNA: TGTGCCAGTAGTGAGCGAATTTCGGGAAACACCATATATTTT. Its translation is CASSERISGNTIYF. Filled out from reference TRBV19 and TRBJ1-3, the complete variable domain reads DGGITQSPKYLFRKEGQNVTLSCEQNLNHDAMYWYRQDPGQGLRLIYYSQIVNDFQKGDIAEGYSVSREKKESFPLTVTSAQKNPTAFYLCASSERISGNTIYFGEGSWLTVV.

The V call is TRBV28, the J call TRBJ2-1, with D perhaps TRBD2 (6 bases). CDR1 is MDHEN, CDR2 SYDVKM, per germline. The CDR3 is 14 amino acids. Trimming left V 7 bases short and J 7 bases short, with 17 bases between. CDR3 region: CASNDAGLGNEQFF. The CDR3, as DNA: TGTGCCAGCAATGACGCGGGACTCGGTAATGAGCAGTTCTTC.

The rearrangement joins TRBV4-1 to TRBJ2-1; TRBD2 matches at 8 bases. Germline V gene lookup returns CDR1 MGHRA and CDR2 YSYEKL. The J segment lost 3 bases and the V segment lost 0 bases, leaving 4 bases of the junction unmatched. This CDR3 has 16 residues. CDR3 protein: CASSQEPSGGYNEQFF. The CDR3, as DNA: TGCGCCAGCAGCCAAGAACCCAGCGGGGGCTACAATGAGCAGTTCTTC.

The chain carries TRBV7-2 and TRBJ1-2, with 8 bases fitting TRBD1. The germline V gene has CDR1 SGHTA and CDR2 FQGNSA. With 4 bases clipped from V and 4 bases from J, the junction kept 20 bases outside the gene matches. This CDR3 comprises 19 residues. CDR3 amino acids: CASSSDLVKTGTGAYGYTF. CDR3 sequence (DNA): TGTGCCAGCAGCTCCGATCTAGTTAAAACCGGGACAGGAGCCTATGGCTACACCTTC.

This clone was picked up a small number of times. This chain uses TRBV7-8 with TRBJ1-4; D might be TRBD1 (5 bases). Per germline, CDR1 SGHVS and CDR2 FQNEAQ. This CDR3 comprises 15 residues. V was pared by 5 bases and J by 6 bases, with 16 bases between. The CDR3 sequence: CASSPSGNLDEKLFF. CDR3 sequence (DNA): TGTGCCAGCAGCCCATCAGGGAACCTGGATGAAAAACTGTTTTTT.

The gene calls are TRBV4-3 and TRBJ1-2; tentative D call: TRBD1 (5 bases). Germline CDR1 and CDR2: LGHNA and YSLEER. V lost 0 bases and J 8 bases, leaving 13 bases between the germline ends. This CDR3 is built from 14 residues. The CDR3 sequence: CASSQDRGGYGYTF. DNA of the CDR3: TGCGCCAGCAGCCAAGATAGGGGAGGTTACGGCTACACCTTC.

With regard to this clone: Other DNA sequences in the same sample also yield this CDR3. The rearrangement uses TRBV12-3 or TRBV12-4 and TRBJ2-2, with unresolved D. V shed 6 bases and J shed 1 base, with 3 bases lying between them. The CDR3 is 12 amino acids. The CDR3 DNA follows: TGTGCCAGCAGCCAGAACACCGGGGAGCTGTTTTTT. This encodes CASSQNTGELFF.

This clone was detected once. The rearrangement links TRBV19 to TRBJ2-1; 7 nucleotides align to TRBD2. The germline CDR1 and CDR2 sequences are LNHDA and SQIVND (reference sequence). The CDR3 is 13 amino acids. V shed 9 bases, J shed 7 bases, and the junction held 9 bases outside the gene matches. DNA for the CDR3: TGTGCCAGCGGAGGACTAGTTGGTAATGAGCAGTTCTTC. Encoded protein: CASGGLVGNEQFF.

This sequence joins TRBV4-2 and TRBJ2-3; 10 bases match TRBD2. The germline V gene encodes CDR1 LGHNA and CDR2 YNFKEQ. The CDR3 has 19 residues. Trimming at V came to 0 bases and at J to 2 bases, leaving 11 bases not matched to a gene. CDR3 in amino acids: CASSQDWLAGVWDTDTQYF. The CDR3 coding sequence is TGTGCCAGCAGCCAAGATTGGCTAGCGGGAGTATGGGACACAGATACGCAGTATTTT.

The chain employs TRBV15 and TRBJ1-3, with 8 bases aligning to TRBD1. The V and J ends lost 0 bases and 3 bases, in that order; junction bases with no gene match: 7. Per germline, CDR1 LNHNV and CDR2 YYDKDF (reference sequence). CDR3 size: 17 residues. For the CDR3, the DNA is TGTGCCACCAGCAGAGATTATCCAGGGGGCAGTGGAAACACCATATATTTT. This translates into CATSRDYPGGSGNTIYF. The full variable domain, its missing parts supplied by reference TRBV15 and TRBJ1-3, is DAMVIQNPRYQVTQFGKPVTLSCSQTLNHNVMYWYQQKSSQAPKLLFHYYDKDFNNEADTPDNFQSRRPNTSFCFLDIRSPGLGDTAMYLCATSRDYPGGSGNTIYFGEGSWLTVV.